This TCR beta chain stems from a study of T cell repertoires in cytomegalovirus infection. Study as a whole: Both a matching HLA type and CMV infection were indicated by public TCR beta signatures. Study-wide points: In two of eight donors, the top clonotype was HLA-C-restricted CMV-specific.

In its sample, this clonotype was seen many times. As yet, its antigen is unknown. Germline V lookup: CDR1 SGHVS, CDR2 FNYEAQ. The V segment lost 5 bases and the J segment 3 bases; nucleotides outside the gene matches: 11. The CDR3 covers 16 residues. TCRdb fed the reads into MiXCR, producing one record per CDR3 protein. The data show 450,000 to 600,000 distinct CDR3 sequences, 11% seen once. The sequence came from a human donor in good health (CMV status not recorded). Some clones in this sample may be carry-over from other donors' samples. The rearrangement links TRBV7-6 to TRBJ2-7, with 9 bases matching TRBD2. The sample comprised PBMCs. CDR3 residues: CASSPPGGREYYEQYF. The CDR3, as DNA: TGTGCCAGCAGCCCCCCTGGCGGGAGGGAGTACTACGAGCAGTACTTC.